One sample yielded the 8 T cell receptor beta chains listed below, sequenced in a study of blood T cell repertoires in COVID-19. Sequencing used immunoSEQ multiplex PCR; TCRdb keeps in-frame clones, though not all of them. The sample yields 150,000 to 200,000 clones, roughly 88% seen once. Source material: PBMCs or T cells enriched from blood (not recorded which). Source of these receptors: a woman aged 50 to 65 who had recovered from COVID-19.

The chain links TRBV7-2 to TRBJ2-5; a possible D gene is TRBD2 (5 bases). The V and J ends lost 2 bases and 7 bases respectively, with 17 bases between them. The germline CDR1 and CDR2 sequences are SGHTA and FQGNSA. The CDR3 sequence is 15 residues long. In DNA, the CDR3 is TGTGCCAGCAGCTTACCTGCGATGGGTCGGGGGACCCAGTACTTC. Translating gives CASSLPAMGRGTQYF.

The genes are TRBV9 and TRBJ1-1; D is perhaps TRBD1 (6 bases). Looked up from germline, CDR1 is SGDLS and CDR2 is YYNGEE. V gave up 3 bases and J gave up 1 base, with 16 bases separating them. The CDR3 loop spans 16 amino acids. CDR3 coding DNA: TGTGCCAGCAGCGCCCGGGACATAGCACCGAACACTGAAGCTTTCTTT. This codes for CASSARDIAPNTEAFF.

The genes are TRBV4-3 and TRBJ1-1; maybe TRBD1 (5 bases). Germline CDR1 is LGHNA and CDR2 is YSLEER. This CDR3 is 15 amino acids long. Deletions cut 3 bases from V and 0 bases from J, with 11 bases between. In DNA form, the CDR3 reads TGCGCCAGCAGCCACTTAACAGGACTGAACACTGAAGCTTTCTTT. Protein product: CASSHLTGLNTEAFF.

V is TRBV10-3 and J is TRBJ2-5, with 11 bases that match TRBD2. The CDR3 is 15 amino acids. Germline V gene lookup returns CDR1 ENHRY and CDR2 SYGVKD. J was trimmed by 2 bases and V by 9 bases; bases with no gene match: 8. The CDR3 DNA reads as TGTGCCATGGGCGGACTAGCGGGTTCACAAGAGACCCAGTACTTC. Its protein is CAMGGLAGSQETQYF.

The chain uses TRBV5-1 and TRBJ2-7; tentative D call: TRBD2 (6 bases). The CDR3 is 14 residues long. Germline V gene lookup returns CDR1 SGHRS and CDR2 YFSETQ. Trimming stripped 6 bases from V and 6 bases from J, with 19 bases between. The CDR3 here is CASTPGGGLGEQYF. The CDR3 nucleotides are TGCGCCAGCACCCCCGGGGGTGGTTTGGGCGAGCAGTACTTC.

The chain combines TRBV11-3 with TRBJ2-2; 8 bases map to TRBD2. The trim removed 5 bases at V and 5 bases at J, leaving 7 bases unmatched. Germline V gene data show CDR1 as SGHNT and CDR2 as YENEEA. This CDR3 spans 15 amino acids. CDR3 sequence: CASSPGGGGTGELFF. The DNA of the CDR3 is TGTGCCAGCAGCCCCGGGGGGGGCGGGACCGGGGAGCTGTTTTTT.

The genes are TRBV11-2 and TRBJ2-7, with 8 nucleotides matching TRBD2. The trim removed 0 bases at V and 2 bases at J, leaving 9 bases unmatched. Germline V lookup: CDR1 SGHAT, CDR2 FQNNGV. The CDR3 runs 17 residues. CDR3 coding DNA: TGTGCCAGCAGCTTAGAAAGAAAGCGGGGGAAGCCCTACGAGCAGTACTTC. Protein product: CASSLERKRGKPYEQYF. Supplemented by reference TRBV11-2 and TRBJ2-7, the full variable domain reads EAGVAQSPRYKIIEKRQSVAFWCNPISGHATLYWYQQILGQGPKLLIQFQNNGVVDDSQLPKDRFSAERLKGVDSTLKIQPAKLEDSAVYLCASSLERKRGKPYEQYFGPGTRLTVT.

The V gene is TRBV7-3, the J gene TRBJ2-3; a possible D gene is TRBD1 (6 bases). CDR1 is SGHTA, CDR2 FQGTGA, per germline. V lost 3 bases to trimming and J lost 0 bases, with 7 bases between them. CDR3 length: 14 residues. The CDR3 nucleotides are TGTGCCAGCAGCTTCACAGGGAGCACAGATACGCAGTATTTT. It specifies CASSFTGSTDTQYF.